Listed below are T cell receptor beta chains from one sample, sequenced in a study of shared clonotypes between healthy human individuals. The table came from immunoSEQ multiplex PCR; TCRdb's copy has only in-frame clones and leaves some out. Found here are around 1.5 million clones, 95% to 99% of them singletons; the top ten hold roughly 0.42%. The sequenced material came from naive CD4+ T cells sorted from blood. The source of these receptors is a man aged 25 to 40 in good health. Both conserved end residues are trimmed from each CDR3.

TRBJ2-3 | TRBV14 | ASSQDGGRGTDTQY
TRBJ1-4 | TRBV2 | ASSIQGVNEKLF
TRBJ2-3 | TRBV9 | ASSPGGSGGPATDTQY
TRBJ1-1 | TRBV7-9 | ASSPDGARGAF
TRBJ2-1 | TRBV5-4 | ASSSAGTSNEQF
TRBJ2-1 | TRBV6-5 | ASSYRNLAGRQF
TRBJ2-5 | TRBV6-1 | ASSLWGQAGETQY
TRBJ2-5 | TRBV9 | ASSGGGGRETQY
TRBJ2-6 | TRBV5-1 | ASSLGQGAFGANVLT
TRBJ2-5 | TRBV5-8 | ASSGRALGETQY
TRBJ1-2 | TRBV25-1 | ASSESGSSYGYT
TRBJ2-4 | TRBV27 | ASSFRAGREY
TRBJ1-1 | TRBV5-1 | ASSLTSEVNTEAF
TRBJ1-5 | TRBV5-7 | ASSSTGSRQPQH
TRBJ1-2 | TRBV5-1 | ASSLGTGAIYGYT
TRBJ1-2 | TRBV11-2 | ASSLGPGRVDGYT
TRBJ2-4 | TRBV20-1 | RVGASIQY
TRBJ2-1 | TRBV2 | ASSFAGGGKNEQF
TRBJ2-3 | TRBV29-1 | SAGDRRTDTQY
TRBJ2-3 | TRBV5-1 | ASSSLPGLAGGTDTQY
TRBJ1-4 | TRBV28 | ASSFGTGIPEKLF
TRBJ2-7 | TRBV6-1 | ASSEVHGLSYEQY
TRBJ1-1 | TRBV9 | ASSVFERMNTEAF
TRBJ1-1 | TRBV5-4 | ASSRDRANTEAF
TRBJ2-5 | TRBV5-1 | ASSLGHPLETQY
TRBJ1-2 | TRBV30 | AWSDRGLYGYT
TRBJ1-1 | TRBV18 | ASSLTDRDGKAF
TRBJ2-7 | TRBV5-1 | ASSLVGAREQY
TRBJ2-7 | TRBV28 | ASSVTSGQGMYEQY
TRBJ2-7 | TRBV28 | ASSHTAGTASYEQY
TRBJ2-2 | TRBV5-1 | ASSINRGQTNTGELF
TRBJ1-2 | TRBV5-5 | ASSPNSAGYGYT
TRBJ2-7 | TRBV5-4 | ASTSAPSNEQY
TRBJ2-7 | TRBV4-1 | ASSQPGQAYEQY
TRBJ1-1 | TRBV10-1 | ASSENIRGTEAF
TRBJ2-7 | TRBV7-9 | ASSLRGGDRPTYEQY
TRBJ2-1 | TRBV27 | ASSPPLAKVYNEQF
TRBJ1-1 | TRBV18 | ASSESTGVEAF
TRBJ1-5 | TRBV28 | ASSPGQVGPPQH
TRBJ1-2 | TRBV28 | ASSSGQGLNYGYT
TRBJ2-1 | TRBV5-1 | ASSTLGPDEQF
TRBJ2-4 | TRBV19 | ASSNPGGVKNIQY
TRBJ2-3 | TRBV5-1 | ASSSGTGILDTQY
TRBJ2-1 | TRBV18 | ASSPPGRGTHYNEQF
TRBJ2-7 | TRBV7-2 | ASSLSPTFSYEQY
TRBJ2-3 | TRBV5-1 | ASSLGAGVRTDTQY
TRBJ1-2 | TRBV9 | ASSVVSSGEGSYT
TRBJ2-7 | TRBV15 | ATSRLEREQY
TRBJ1-5 | TRBV28 | ASSLQGVRGSNQPQH
TRBJ2-7 | TRBV4-1 | ASSQAGTGAMNEQY
TRBJ2-3 | TRBV10-1 | ASSRGLAGPGQY
TRBJ2-5 | TRBV6-5 | ASSYQTGEETQY
TRBJ2-3 | TRBV5-5 | ASSPTRPDTQY
TRBJ2-2 | TRBV10-3 | AIKPEANTGELF
TRBJ2-5 | TRBV29-1 | SVLPSGQETQY
TRBJ2-3 | TRBV5-1 | ASSLALAGVQYLTDTQY
TRBJ1-2 | TRBV7-2 | ASSDPGGLGYGYT